This T cell receptor beta chain was captured in a study of somatic mutations in cytotoxic T cells in rheumatoid arthritis. Study in general: At nearly 100% purity, some V beta antibody-stained T-cell populations were flow-sorted, and these included V beta1+ cells that were sequenced for TCRB.

There are a few counts of this clone. Germline V gene data show CDR1 as LNHNV and CDR2 as YYDKDF (reference sequence). This CDR3 has 14 residues. V lost 5 bases and J lost 7; bases outside the gene matches: 10. Positive magnetic bead selection separated CD4+ and CD8+ cells, and flow cytometry confirmed purity. Sequencing used immunoSEQ multiplex PCR; TCRdb keeps in-frame clones, though not all of them. This sample carries 20,000 or so clones, around 79% of them seen once, and the ten largest clones take roughly 10%. The sequence derives from a woman between 45 and 65 years old in good health. Sequencing used CD8+ T cells sorted from blood. This sequence joins TRBV15 and TRBJ2-5; 7 nucleotides align to TRBD2. In DNA, the CDR3 is TGTGCCACCAGCGGGGGAGGGAATCTCGGGACCCAGTACTTC. As protein: CATSGGGNLGTQYF.